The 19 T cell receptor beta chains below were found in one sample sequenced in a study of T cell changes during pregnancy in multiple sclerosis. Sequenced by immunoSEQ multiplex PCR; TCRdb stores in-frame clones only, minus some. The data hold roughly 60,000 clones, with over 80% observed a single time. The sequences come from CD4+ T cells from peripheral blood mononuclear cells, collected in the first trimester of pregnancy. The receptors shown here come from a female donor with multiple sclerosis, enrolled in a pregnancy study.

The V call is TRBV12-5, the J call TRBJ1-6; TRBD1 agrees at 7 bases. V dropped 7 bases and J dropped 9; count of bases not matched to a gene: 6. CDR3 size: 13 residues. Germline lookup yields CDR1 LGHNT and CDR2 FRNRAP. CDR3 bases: TGTGCTAGTGCCGACAGGGCGGGTTCACCCCTCCACTTT. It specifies CASADRAGSPLHF.

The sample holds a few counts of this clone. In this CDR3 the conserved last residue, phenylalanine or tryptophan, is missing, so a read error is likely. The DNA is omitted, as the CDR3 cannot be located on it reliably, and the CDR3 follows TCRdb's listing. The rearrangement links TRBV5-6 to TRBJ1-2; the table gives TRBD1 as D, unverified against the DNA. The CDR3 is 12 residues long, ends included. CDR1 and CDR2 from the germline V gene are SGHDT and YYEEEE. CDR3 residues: CASSSRDNSAVL.

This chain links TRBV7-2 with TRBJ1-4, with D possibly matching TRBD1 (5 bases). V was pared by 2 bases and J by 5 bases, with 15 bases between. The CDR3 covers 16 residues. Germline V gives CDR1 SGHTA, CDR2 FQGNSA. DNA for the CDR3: TGTGCCAGCAGCTTAAGGGCGGGGACCATGAATGAAAAACTGTTTTTT. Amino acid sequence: CASSLRAGTMNEKLFF.

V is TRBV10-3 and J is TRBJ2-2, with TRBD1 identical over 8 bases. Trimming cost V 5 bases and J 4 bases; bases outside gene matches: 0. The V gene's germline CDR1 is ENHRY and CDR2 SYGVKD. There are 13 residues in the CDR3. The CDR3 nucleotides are TGTGCCATCAGTACAGGGGGCACCGGGGAGCTGTTTTTT. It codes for CAISTGGTGELFF.

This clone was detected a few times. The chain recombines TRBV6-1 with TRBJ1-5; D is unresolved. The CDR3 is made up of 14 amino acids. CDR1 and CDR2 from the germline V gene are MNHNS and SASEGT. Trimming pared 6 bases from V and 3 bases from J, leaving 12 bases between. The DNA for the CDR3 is TGTGCCAGCAGGGAGGGTTTCAACAATCAGCCCCAGCATTTT. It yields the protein CASREGFNNQPQHF.

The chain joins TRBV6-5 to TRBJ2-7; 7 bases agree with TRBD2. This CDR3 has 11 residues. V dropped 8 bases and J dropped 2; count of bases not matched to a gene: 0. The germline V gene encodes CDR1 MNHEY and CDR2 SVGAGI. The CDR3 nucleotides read TGTGCCAGCGGGAGGGCCTACGAGCAGTACTTC. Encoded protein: CASGRAYEQYF.

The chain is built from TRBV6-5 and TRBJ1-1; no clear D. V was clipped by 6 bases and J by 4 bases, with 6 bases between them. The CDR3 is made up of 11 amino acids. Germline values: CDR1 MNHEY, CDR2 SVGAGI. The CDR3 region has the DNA TGTGCCAGCAGACAGAGCACTGAAGCTTTCTTT. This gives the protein CASRQSTEAFF.

CDR3 in DNA: TGTGCCAGCAGTGAAGTTTCCCAGCGGGGTCTTAGGATGTCCTACGAGCAGTACTTC. Translation gives CASSEVSQRGLRMSYEQYF. The V and J genes are TRBV2 and TRBJ2-7; 7 nucleotides line up with TRBD2. The germline gives CDR1 SNHLY, CDR2 FYNNEI. The CDR3 length is 19 residues. V was pared by 1 base and J by 1 base, with 16 bases of the junction left unmatched.

CDR3 bases: TGTGCCAGCTCACCGCAGGGCACCTACGAGCAGTACTTC. As protein: CASSPQGTYEQYF. The chain uses TRBV18 and TRBJ2-7; D might be TRBD1 (5 bases). The V gene lost 3 bases and the J gene lost 2 bases, with 8 bases spanning the gap. This CDR3 region has 13 residues. Germline values: CDR1 KGHSH, CDR2 LQKENI.

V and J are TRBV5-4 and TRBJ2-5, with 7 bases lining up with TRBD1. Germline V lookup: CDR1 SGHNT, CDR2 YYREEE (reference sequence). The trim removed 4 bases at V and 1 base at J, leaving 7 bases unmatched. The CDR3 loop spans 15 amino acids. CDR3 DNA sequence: TGTGCCAGCAGCCGTAGTACAGGGGCCCAAGAGACCCAGTACTTC. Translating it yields CASSRSTGAQETQYF.

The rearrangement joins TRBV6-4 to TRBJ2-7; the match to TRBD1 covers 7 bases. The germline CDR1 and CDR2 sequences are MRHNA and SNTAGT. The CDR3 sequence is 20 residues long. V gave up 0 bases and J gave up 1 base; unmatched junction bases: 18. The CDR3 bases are TGTGCCAGCAGTGACTCGAAGTCTCAATCAGACAGGGCCACTTCCTACGAGCAGTACTTC. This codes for CASSDSKSQSDRATSYEQYF.

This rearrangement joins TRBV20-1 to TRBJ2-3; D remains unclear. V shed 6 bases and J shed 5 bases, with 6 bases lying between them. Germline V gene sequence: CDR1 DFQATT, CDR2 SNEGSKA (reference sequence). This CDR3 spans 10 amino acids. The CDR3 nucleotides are TGCAGTGCCCTAGAAGATACGCAGTATTTT. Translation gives CSALEDTQYF.

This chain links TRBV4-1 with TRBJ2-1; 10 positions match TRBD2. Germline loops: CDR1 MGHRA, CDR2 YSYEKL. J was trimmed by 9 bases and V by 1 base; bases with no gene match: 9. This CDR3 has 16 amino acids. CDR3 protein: CASSQGIAGGRSEQFF. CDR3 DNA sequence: TGCGCCAGCAGCCAAGGTATAGCGGGAGGTCGGAGTGAGCAGTTCTTC.

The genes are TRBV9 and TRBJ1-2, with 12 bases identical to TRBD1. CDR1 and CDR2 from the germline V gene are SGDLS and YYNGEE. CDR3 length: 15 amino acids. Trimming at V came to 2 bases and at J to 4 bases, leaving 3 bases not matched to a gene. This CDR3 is CASSVGQGAVYGYTF. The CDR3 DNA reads TGTGCCAGCAGCGTGGGACAGGGGGCTGTCTATGGCTACACCTTC. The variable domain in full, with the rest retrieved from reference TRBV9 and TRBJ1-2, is DSGVTQTPKHLITATGQRVTLRCSPRSGDLSVYWYQQSLDQGLQFLIQYYNGEERAKGNILERFSAQQFPDLHSELNLSSLELGDSALYFCASSVGQGAVYGYTFGSGTRLTVV.

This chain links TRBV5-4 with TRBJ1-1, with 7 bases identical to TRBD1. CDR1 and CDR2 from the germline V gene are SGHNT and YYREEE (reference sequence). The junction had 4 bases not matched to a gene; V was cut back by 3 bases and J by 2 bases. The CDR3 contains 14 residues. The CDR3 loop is CASSYRGTNTEAFF. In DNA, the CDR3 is TGTGCCAGCAGCTACAGGGGAACAAACACTGAAGCTTTCTTT.

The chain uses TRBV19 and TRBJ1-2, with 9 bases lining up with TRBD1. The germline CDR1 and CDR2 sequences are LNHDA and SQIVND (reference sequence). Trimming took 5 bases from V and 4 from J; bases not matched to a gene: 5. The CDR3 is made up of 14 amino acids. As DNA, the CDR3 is TGTGCCAGTAGTCCGGGACAGGGACCCTATGGCTACACCTTC. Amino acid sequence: CASSPGQGPYGYTF.

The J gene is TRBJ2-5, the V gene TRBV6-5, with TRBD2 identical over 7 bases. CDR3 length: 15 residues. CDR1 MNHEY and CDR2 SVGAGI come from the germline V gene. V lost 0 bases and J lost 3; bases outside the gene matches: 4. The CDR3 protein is CASSYSVLAEETQYF. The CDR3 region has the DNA TGTGCCAGCAGTTACTCGGTCCTAGCGGAAGAGACCCAGTACTTC.

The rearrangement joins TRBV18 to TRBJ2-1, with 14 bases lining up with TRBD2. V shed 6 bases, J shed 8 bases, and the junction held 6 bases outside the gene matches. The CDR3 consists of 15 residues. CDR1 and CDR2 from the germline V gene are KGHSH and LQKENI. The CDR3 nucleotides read TGTGCCAGCTCCCCGGGACTAGCGGGAGTAGATGAGCAGTTCTTC. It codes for CASSPGLAGVDEQFF.

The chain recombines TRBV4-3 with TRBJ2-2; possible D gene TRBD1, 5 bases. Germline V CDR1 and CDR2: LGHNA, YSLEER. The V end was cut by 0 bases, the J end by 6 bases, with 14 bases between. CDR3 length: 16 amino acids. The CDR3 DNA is TGCGCCAGCAGCCAAGAGGGGCAGGGTCGGGCCGGGGAGCTGTTTTTT. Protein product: CASSQEGQGRAGELFF.